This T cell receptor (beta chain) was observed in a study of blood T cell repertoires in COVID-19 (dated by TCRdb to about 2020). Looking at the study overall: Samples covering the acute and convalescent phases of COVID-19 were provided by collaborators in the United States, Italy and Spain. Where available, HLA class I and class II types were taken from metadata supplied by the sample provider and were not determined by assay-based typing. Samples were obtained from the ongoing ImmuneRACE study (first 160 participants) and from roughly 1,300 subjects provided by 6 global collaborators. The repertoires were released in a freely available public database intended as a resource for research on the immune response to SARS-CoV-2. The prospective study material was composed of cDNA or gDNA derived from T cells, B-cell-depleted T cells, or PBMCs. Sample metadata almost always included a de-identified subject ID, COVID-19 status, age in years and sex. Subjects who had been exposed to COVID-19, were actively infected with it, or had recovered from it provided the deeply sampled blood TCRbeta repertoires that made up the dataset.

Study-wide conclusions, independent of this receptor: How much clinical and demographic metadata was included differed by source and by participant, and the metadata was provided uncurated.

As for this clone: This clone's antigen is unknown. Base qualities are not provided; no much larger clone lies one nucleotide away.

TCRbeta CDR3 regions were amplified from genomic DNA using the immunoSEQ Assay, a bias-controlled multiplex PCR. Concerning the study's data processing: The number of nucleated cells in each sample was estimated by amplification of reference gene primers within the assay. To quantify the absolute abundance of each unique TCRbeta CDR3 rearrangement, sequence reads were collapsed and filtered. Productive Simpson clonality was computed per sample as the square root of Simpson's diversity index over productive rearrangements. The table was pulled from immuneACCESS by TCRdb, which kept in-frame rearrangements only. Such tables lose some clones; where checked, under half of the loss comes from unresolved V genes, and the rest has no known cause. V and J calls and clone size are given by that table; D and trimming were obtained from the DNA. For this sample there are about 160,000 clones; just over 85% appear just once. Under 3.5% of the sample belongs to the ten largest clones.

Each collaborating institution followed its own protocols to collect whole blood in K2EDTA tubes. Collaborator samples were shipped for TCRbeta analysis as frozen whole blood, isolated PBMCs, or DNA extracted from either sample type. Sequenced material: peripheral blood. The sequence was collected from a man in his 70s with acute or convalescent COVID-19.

The DNA reads TGCGCCAGCAGCCAAGATTCGACTAGCGGAGGGGAGTACAATGAGCAGTTCTTC. This translates into CASSQDSTSGGEYNEQFF. Recombination joined TRBV4-3 with TRBJ2-1, and 9 junctional nucleotides match TRBD2. The CDR3, from cysteine to phenylalanine, totals 18 residues. Only the CDR3 portion is preserved as DNA: 54 bases, with reading frame beginning at the first base. V is pruned by 0 bases and J by 4 bases, leaving 10 bases of the junction without a gene match. The germline V gene specifies LGHNA as CDR1 and YSLEER as CDR2.